Shown below are 20 T cell receptor beta chains from a single sample sequenced in a study of cytomegalovirus exposure and HLA in healthy donors. Primers included in the PCR were 60 Vbeta and 13 Jbeta primers. This table comes from immunoSEQ multiplex PCR, and its TCRdb copy is limited to in-frame clones, with some not included. The sample has about 170,000 clones; the top ten hold 0.65% to 0.9%. The sample taken for sequencing was PBMCs. These receptors originate from a woman aged 18-29 years in good health and CMV-seropositive.

The chain is built from TRBV5-1 and TRBJ1-5; a possible D gene is TRBD1 (5 bases). Trimming shortened V by 0 bases and J by 3 bases, and 7 bases separated the two germline ends. The CDR3 sequence is 14 residues long. In germline, CDR1 is SGHRS, CDR2 YFSETQ. The chain's CDR3 is CASSLEGPNQPQHF. The CDR3 DNA reads as TGCGCCAGCAGCTTGGAGGGGCCCAATCAGCCCCAGCATTTT. The full variable domain, its missing parts supplied by reference TRBV5-1 and TRBJ1-5, is KAGVTQTPRYLIKTRGQQVTLSCSPISGHRSVSWYQQTPGQGLQFLFEYFSETQRNKGNFPGRFSGRQFSNSRSEMNVSTLELGDSALYLCASSLEGPNQPQHFGDGTRLSIL.

The CDR3 sequence is CAIYAPRGSYNEQFF. As DNA, the CDR3 is TGTGCCATTTATGCCCCAAGGGGCAGTTACAATGAGCAGTTCTTC. The chain couples TRBV6-1 to TRBJ2-1; D is perhaps TRBD1 (5 bases). There are 15 residues in the CDR3. Trimming took off 10 bases at V and 4 bases at J, with 20 bases between the two ends. Per the germline V gene, CDR1 is MNHNS and CDR2 is SASEGT.

This chain links TRBV5-1 with TRBJ2-1; 7 nucleotides match TRBD2. The CDR3 totals 17 residues. The germline V gene has CDR1 SGHRS and CDR2 YFSETQ. With V trimmed by 0 bases and J by 0 bases, 6 bases remained unmatched. The CDR3 bases are TGCGCCAGCAGCTTGGCGGGGGGACGGATCTCCTACAATGAGCAGTTCTTC. It specifies CASSLAGGRISYNEQFF.

The chain recombines TRBV7-2 with TRBJ2-5; 8 bases align to TRBD2. Germline loops: CDR1 SGHTA, CDR2 FQGNSA. The CDR3 covers 14 residues. Trimming removed 5 bases from V and 2 bases from J; junction bases left unmatched: 4. The CDR3 loop reads CASSAAGGQETQYF. The CDR3 DNA sequence: TGTGCCAGCAGCGCCGCGGGGGGTCAAGAGACCCAGTACTTC.

The J gene is TRBJ2-1, the V gene TRBV27; 9 bases agree with TRBD2. Trimming took 3 bases from V and 7 from J; bases not matched to a gene: 4. CDR3 length equals 14 residues. CDR1 and CDR2 (germline): MNHEY, SMNVEV (reference sequence). CDR3 region: CASSFGLAINEQFF. The CDR3 DNA sequence: TGTGCCAGCAGTTTCGGACTAGCGATTAATGAGCAGTTCTTC.

V usage is TRBV27 and J usage is TRBJ2-3; 7 bases map to TRBD2. Germline V gene sequence: CDR1 MNHEY, CDR2 SMNVEV (reference sequence). Germline trimming cut 5 bases from V and 1 base from J; bases unmatched to any gene: 6. This CDR3 region has 15 residues. The CDR3 coding sequence is TGTGCCAGCAGTATGCGGGAGACGGGCACAGATACGCAGTATTTT. Translating gives CASSMRETGTDTQYF.

The chain couples TRBV5-1 to TRBJ2-3; 8 bases line up with TRBD1. Losses at the gene ends were 0 bases for V and 3 bases for J; bases not matched to a gene: 3. This CDR3 is built from 15 residues. Germline V gene sequence: CDR1 SGHRS, CDR2 YFSETQ. CDR3 sequence reads: CASSLGQGPTDTQYF. The CDR3 DNA sequence: TGCGCCAGCAGCTTGGGACAGGGGCCGACAGATACGCAGTATTTT.

The CDR3 region has the DNA TGTGCCAGCAGCTTAGTGGACAGGGGTTATGACACTGAAGCTTTCTTT. Translating it yields CASSLVDRGYDTEAFF. V and J are TRBV7-2 and TRBJ1-1; 9 nucleotides agree with TRBD1. The CDR3 extends over 16 amino acids. V shed 1 base, J shed 3 bases, and the junction held 6 bases outside the gene matches. Looked up from germline, CDR1 is SGHTA and CDR2 is FQGNSA.

The V gene is TRBV5-1, the J gene TRBJ2-7, with D possibly TRBD1 on 6 matching bases. Germline lookup yields CDR1 SGHRS and CDR2 YFSETQ. The CDR3 contains 16 residues. V shed 0 bases and J shed 4 bases, with 17 bases lying between them. CDR3 sequence: CASSLDPGQTTYEQYF. The CDR3 DNA follows: TGCGCCAGCAGCTTGGATCCCGGACAGACCACTTACGAGCAGTACTTC.

The V gene is TRBV10-3, the J gene TRBJ2-5, with TRBD1 identical over 7 bases. Unmatched junction bases numbered 2, after V lost 4 bases and J lost 3 bases. Looked up from germline, CDR1 is ENHRY and CDR2 is SYGVKD. The CDR3 contains 13 residues. The CDR3 sequence is CAISATGEETQYF. DNA for the CDR3: TGTGCCATCAGTGCTACAGGGGAAGAGACCCAGTACTTC.

The chain is built from TRBV27 and TRBJ2-1; possibly TRBD2 for D (5 bases). This CDR3 is 12 amino acids long. Looked up from germline, CDR1 is MNHEY and CDR2 is SMNVEV (reference sequence). V lost 10 bases to trimming and J lost 8 bases, with 15 bases between them. The CDR3 loop reads CATTGNSYEQFF. The CDR3 nucleotides are TGTGCCACCACGGGGAACTCGTATGAGCAGTTCTTC.

The chain recombines TRBV30 with TRBJ1-6; possibly TRBD1 for D (6 bases). The ends were cut back, 1 base at V and 10 bases at J, with 11 bases in the middle. Germline values: CDR1 GTSNPN, CDR2 SVGIG (reference sequence). The CDR3 is 13 residues long. CDR3 DNA: TGTGCCTGGAGTGCCCTGGACAGATCACCCCTCCACTTT. This encodes CAWSALDRSPLHF.

The rearrangement uses TRBV5-4 and TRBJ1-5; 7 nucleotides match TRBD1. The length of the CDR3 is 16 residues. Germline V lookup: CDR1 SGHNT, CDR2 YYREEE (reference sequence). V lost 3 bases and J lost 7; bases outside the gene matches: 13. CDR3 protein: CASSWGGGGAEQPQHF. The CDR3 DNA follows: TGTGCCAGCAGCTGGGGCGGAGGGGGCGCGGAACAGCCCCAGCATTTT.

V gene TRBV4-1 combines with J gene TRBJ2-7; 7 bases are shared with TRBD1. The J segment lost 7 bases and the V segment lost 4 bases, leaving 7 bases of the junction unmatched. The CDR3 spans 13 residues. Per germline, CDR1 MGHRA and CDR2 YSYEKL. In DNA, the CDR3 is TGCGCCAGCAGCCCCTCGACAGGGCATGAGCAGTACTTC. Its protein product is CASSPSTGHEQYF.

This chain uses TRBV6-5 with TRBJ2-7, with D possibly matching TRBD2 (7 bases). The CDR3 is 14 amino acids. V was clipped by 7 bases and J by 7 bases, with 20 bases between them. CDR1 and CDR2 from the germline V gene are MNHEY and SVGAGI. CDR3 loop: CASNTGGGRGEQYF. CDR3 coding DNA: TGTGCCAGCAATACTGGGGGAGGGAGGGGGGAGCAGTACTTC.

The chain links TRBV2 to TRBJ2-7; D may be TRBD2 (5 bases). Germline V lookup: CDR1 SNHLY, CDR2 FYNNEI. This CDR3 is built from 15 residues. Trimming removed 6 bases from V and 9 bases from J, with 24 bases in between. As DNA, the CDR3 is TGTGCCAGCAGGAAGTCCGATCTGTCGGTACTAGGGCAGTACTTC. It encodes CASRKSDLSVLGQYF.

The rearrangement uses TRBV30 and TRBJ2-1; 7 bases align to TRBD2. With 1 base clipped from V and 0 bases from J, the junction kept 9 bases outside the gene matches. The CDR3 length is 17 residues. Per germline, CDR1 GTSNPN and CDR2 SVGIG (reference sequence). CDR3 sequence: CAWSGGGLTNSYNEQFF. CDR3 bases: TGTGCCTGGAGTGGGGGGGGACTAACAAACTCCTACAATGAGCAGTTCTTC.

The rearrangement links TRBV27 to TRBJ1-5; D is undetermined. Germline-derived CDR1 and CDR2 are MNHEY and SMNVEV (reference sequence). V was shortened by 3 bases and J by 1 base, with 7 bases between the two germline ends. CDR3 length: 14 residues. The CDR3 bases are TGTGCCAGCAGTTTCGAGGCCAGCAATCAGCCCCAGCATTTT. Translation gives CASSFEASNQPQHF.

The J gene is TRBJ2-1, the V gene TRBV7-9, with D perhaps TRBD2 (6 bases). In germline, CDR1 is SEHNR, CDR2 FQNEAQ (reference sequence). V shed 4 bases and J shed 8 bases, with 12 bases lying between them. This CDR3 is 13 amino acids long. DNA of the CDR3: TGTGCCAGCAGCTCGGGACTGCTGGATGAGCAGTTCTTC. Protein: CASSSGLLDEQFF.

This chain connects TRBV29-1 to TRBJ2-1, with 10 bases fitting TRBD2. Looked up from germline, CDR1 is SQVTM and CDR2 is ANQGSEA. V shed 4 bases, J shed 6 bases, and the junction held 12 bases outside the gene matches. The CDR3 loop spans 16 amino acids. This CDR3 reads CSVGASGRIPFNEQFF. The DNA for the CDR3 is TGCAGCGTTGGGGCTAGCGGGAGAATCCCATTCAATGAGCAGTTCTTC.